This TCR beta chain was obtained from a study of Ad26.COV2.S vaccination and SARS-CoV-2 variants. Study overall: Ad26.COV2.S given intramuscularly, once or twice 56 days apart. Study-wide findings and caveats: Vaccinees reportedly had broad spike-specific CD8+ and CD4+ T cell responses. The placebo group had lower spike-specific TCR breadth than the vaccine recipients did.

Treatment in this sample: 19 received Ad26.COV2.S at low or high dose, single or two shots; roughly five received placebo; per-sample allocation not given. At day 63 after the first vaccine or placebo injection, samples were drawn. Germline values: CDR1 SGHRS, CDR2 YFSETQ. This CDR3 region has 16 residues. The V gene end was trimmed by 4 bases and the J gene end by 1 base; junction bases not matched to a gene: 5. Details on this clone: Its antigen is currently unknown.

Profiled with immunoSEQ multiplex PCR; TCRdb holds only in-frame clones, not every one. This sample has under 400,000 clones, with roughly 91% found just once. This receptor was taken from a person between 18 and 65 years old who received the Ad26.COV2.S COVID-19 vaccine or a placebo. The chain recombines TRBV5-1 with TRBJ2-5; 12 bases map to TRBD2. Sequences were derived from peripheral blood, sampled in a trial of Ad26.COV2.S vaccine versus placebo. The CDR3 nucleotides are TGCGCCAGCAGCCCCGGACTAGCGGGGCTCCAAGAGACCCAGTACTTC. Its translation: CASSPGLAGLQETQYF.